The entry below describes one T cell receptor (beta chain). Profiled with immunoSEQ multiplex PCR; TCRdb holds only in-frame clones, not every one. This table holds 150,000 to 250,000 clones, about 90% found once. The sample originates from a study of blood T cell repertoires in COVID-19. As for the study in general: Material from acute and convalescent COVID-19 was sourced from the United States, Italy and Spain. Sources were T cells, B-cell-depleted T cells, or PBMCs; the material itself was cDNA or gDNA.

The clonotype comes from a woman aged 25 to 39 who had recovered from COVID-19. The sequenced sample was PBMCs or T cells enriched from blood (not recorded which).

This CDR3 is CASRRGQLNYGYTF. CDR3 nucleotide sequence: TGTGCCAGCAGGAGGGGACAGCTTAACTATGGCTACACCTTC. The chain employs TRBV13 and TRBJ1-2, with 7 bases that match TRBD1. Looked up from germline, CDR1 is PRHDT and CDR2 is FYEKMQ (reference sequence). CDR3 length equals 14 residues. V lost 6 bases and J lost 1; bases outside the gene matches: 5.